These 16 T cell receptor beta chains originate from one sample sequenced in a study of Ad26.COV2.S vaccination and SARS-CoV-2 variants. Treatment defined: around 19 received Ad26.COV2.S at low or high dose, single or two shots; roughly five received placebo; per-sample allocation not given. Sampling occurred on day 63 after the first vaccine or placebo injection. TCRdb keeps only in-frame clones here, not all; method: immunoSEQ multiplex PCR. Of 350,000 to 550,000 clones listed, nearly 90% are singletons. The sample was peripheral blood, taken in a trial of Ad26.COV2.S vaccine versus placebo. The receptors were sampled from a person aged 18-60 years who received the Ad26.COV2.S COVID-19 vaccine or a placebo.

The CDR3 coding sequence is TGTGCCAGCAGTTTATCGGCGGGTTCCTACGAGCAGTACGTC. It is translated as CASSLSAGSYEQYV. The chain couples TRBV27 to TRBJ2-7, with TRBD2 as a possible D gene (5 bases). Deletions cut 0 bases from V and 1 base from J, with 7 bases between. There are 14 residues in the CDR3. Germline V gives CDR1 MNHEY, CDR2 SMNVEV (reference sequence).

The chain is built from TRBV28 and TRBJ1-1; no definite D call. This CDR3 region has 12 residues. Trimming pared 5 bases from V and 1 base from J, leaving 5 bases between. Germline V CDR1 and CDR2: MDHEN, SYDVKM. The CDR3 sequence: CASSITNTEAFF. DNA for the CDR3: TGTGCCAGCAGTATAACGAACACTGAAGCTTTCTTT. Full variable domain (rest looked up from reference TRBV28 and TRBJ1-1): DVKVTQSSRYLVKRTGEKVFLECVQDMDHENMFWYRQDPGLGLRLIYFSYDVKMKEKGDIPEGYSVSREKKERFSLILESASTNQTSMYLCASSITNTEAFFGQGTRLTVV.

The V call is TRBV15, the J call TRBJ2-7; TRBD2 matches 10 bases. The CDR3 is 15 amino acids. V was pared by 2 bases and J by 3 bases, with 4 bases of the junction left unmatched. Germline CDR1 and CDR2: LNHNV and YYDKDF (reference sequence). In DNA form, the CDR3 reads TGTGCCACCAGCAGACTAGCGGGAGAACTCTACGAGCAGTACGTC. Translated: CATSRLAGELYEQYV.

The chain combines TRBV5-5 with TRBJ1-4, with a weak D call TRBD1 (6 bases). This CDR3 has 15 amino acids. With 5 bases removed from V and 4 bases from J, the gap between germline ends came to 15 bases. Germline V gene sequence: CDR1 SGHKS, CDR2 YYEKEE (reference sequence). The CDR3 DNA reads TGTGCCAGCAGACGGGAACAGGGACTTAATGAAAAACTGTTTTTT. This sequence encodes CASRREQGLNEKLFF. The complete variable domain, with remaining parts taken from reference TRBV5-5 and TRBJ1-4, reads DAGVTQSPTHLIKTRGQQVTLRCSPISGHKSVSWYQQVLGQGPQFIFQYYEKEERGRGNFPDRFSARQFPNYSSELNVNALLLGDSALYLCASRREQGLNEKLFFGSGTQLSVL.

The J gene is TRBJ1-5, the V gene TRBV2; 8 nucleotides align to TRBD1. V was pared by 3 bases and J by 2 bases, with 9 bases of the junction left unmatched. The CDR3 contains 17 residues. Germline CDR1 reads SNHLY; CDR2 reads FYNNEI. CDR3: CASSETLGTGRNQPQHF. CDR3 sequence (DNA): TGTGCCAGCAGTGAGACCCTGGGGACAGGCCGCAATCAGCCCCAGCATTTT.

The J gene is TRBJ2-3, the V gene TRBV18; no reliable D call. Germline V gene data show CDR1 as KGHSH and CDR2 as LQKENI. The CDR3 is made up of 15 amino acids. V lost 2 bases to trimming and J lost 0 bases, with 9 bases between them. Here the CDR3 DNA reads TGTGCCAGCTCACCAAGGAGCTCTAGCACAGATACGCAGTATTTT. Its translation is CASSPRSSSTDTQYF.

The V and J genes are TRBV5-6 and TRBJ2-1; D ambiguous. Trimming took off 0 bases at V and 9 bases at J, with 10 bases between the two ends. The CDR3 is 13 amino acids. CDR1 is SGHDT, CDR2 YYEEEE, per germline. Here the CDR3 DNA reads TGTGCCAGCAGCTTGGGGCGGTCCAGTGAGCAGTTCTTC. Translation gives CASSLGRSSEQFF.

Concerning this clone itself: Other DNA sequences from this sample encode an identical CDR3 as well. The genes are TRBV18 and TRBJ2-5; D not resolved. Germline V gene sequence: CDR1 KGHSH, CDR2 LQKENI. V was pared by 0 bases and J by 2 bases, with 4 bases between. CDR3 length equals 13 residues. The CDR3 bases are TGTGCCAGCTCACCACCGGGGCAAGAGACCCAGTACTTC. This encodes CASSPPGQETQYF.

This clone was detected once. This chain uses TRBV18 with TRBJ1-1, with D possibly being TRBD1 (6 bases). V was clipped by 6 bases and J by 0 bases, with 11 bases between them. The CDR3 has 14 amino acids. CDR1 is KGHSH, CDR2 LQKENI, per germline. CDR3 DNA: TGTGCCAGCTCCCGAGGACAGCTGAACACTGAAGCTTTCTTT. Protein sequence: CASSRGQLNTEAFF.

V and J are TRBV15 and TRBJ1-2; D unclear. Germline-derived CDR1 and CDR2 are LNHNV and YYDKDF (reference sequence). The V gene lost 0 bases and the J gene lost 7 bases, with 12 bases spanning the gap. CDR3 length: 14 residues. The CDR3 DNA sequence: TGTGCCACCAGCAGAGAAAACCCAGGCCGTGGCTACACCTTC. It specifies CATSRENPGRGYTF.

The CDR3, as DNA: TGTGCCAGCTTGAGGAGCCACAGGGACACTGAAGCTTTCTTT. Translated, it gives CASLRSHRDTEAFF. The gene calls are TRBV7-9 and TRBJ1-1; a possible D gene is TRBD1 (6 bases). The germline V gene has CDR1 SEHNR and CDR2 FQNEAQ (reference sequence). This CDR3 spans 14 amino acids. V lost 8 bases and J 3 bases, leaving 16 bases between the germline ends. Full variable domain (rest looked up from reference TRBV7-9 and TRBJ1-1): DTGVSQNPRHKITKRGQNVTFRCDPISEHNRLYWYRQTLGQGPEFLTYFQNEAQLEKSRLLSDRFSAERPKGSFSTLEIQRTEQGDSAMYLCASLRSHRDTEAFFGQGTRLTVV.

The gene calls are TRBV7-9 and TRBJ2-2, with D perhaps matching TRBD1 (7 bases). Trimming shortened V by 5 bases and J by 5 bases, and 21 bases separated the two germline ends. Germline V lookup: CDR1 SEHNR, CDR2 FQNEAQ (reference sequence). The length of the CDR3 is 17 residues. CDR3 in DNA: TGTGCCAGCAGCCCGCCCCCACAGGGGACTTGGACCGGGGAGCTGTTTTTT. It specifies CASSPPPQGTWTGELFF.

This clone came up a few times. The V call is TRBV5-1, the J call TRBJ2-1; D is unresolved. V shed 0 bases and J shed 6 bases, with 13 bases lying between them. The CDR3 has 15 amino acids. The germline V gene encodes CDR1 SGHRS and CDR2 YFSETQ. CDR3 in DNA: TGCGCCAGCAGCTTGGTTCCCTTTTTGGTCAATGAGCAGTTCTTC. Its translation is CASSLVPFLVNEQFF.

This clone came up a few times. The chain carries TRBV2 and TRBJ1-3; 7 positions agree with TRBD1. V dropped 7 bases and J dropped 5; count of bases not matched to a gene: 8. CDR1 is SNHLY and CDR2 is FYNNEI in the germline V gene. There are 14 residues in the CDR3. The CDR3 loop is CASTWGQQRNTIYF. In DNA, the CDR3 is TGTGCCAGCACCTGGGGACAGCAAAGAAACACCATATATTTT.

The gene calls are TRBV28 and TRBJ2-3; TRBD1 agrees at 8 bases. The germline gives CDR1 MDHEN, CDR2 SYDVKM. This CDR3 has 15 residues. The V gene end was trimmed by 3 bases and the J gene end by 5 bases; junction bases not matched to a gene: 7. The CDR3 spells CASSLQGAWIDTQYF. CDR3 sequence (DNA): TGTGCCAGCAGTTTGCAGGGGGCCTGGATAGATACGCAGTATTTT.

The chain carries TRBV6-2 or TRBV6-3 and TRBJ1-1; 10 nucleotides align to TRBD1. This CDR3 is built from 15 residues. The junction had 6 bases not matched to a gene; V was cut back by 4 bases and J by 4 bases. Germline assignment: CDR1 MNHEY and CDR2 SVGEGT. CDR3: CASSSTGGIRTEAFF. The CDR3 nucleotides read TGTGCCAGCAGTTCGACAGGGGGCATTCGCACTGAAGCTTTCTTT.